Listed below are T cell receptor beta chains from one sample, sequenced in a study of T cell responses to AZD1222 COVID-19 vaccine. Sequencing used immunoSEQ multiplex PCR; TCRdb keeps in-frame clones, though not all of them. The repertoire holds more than 85,000 clones, with 84% as singletons. The specimen was peripheral blood, collected on day 0 of AZD1222 vaccination. The source is an adult in good health. CDR3s include the opening cysteine and the closing phenylalanine or tryptophan. A D gene is named only where the DNA matches it firmly. Clone size is shown for a subset of rows, as once, few, many or a class of expanded clone.

j_call: TRBJ1-4; v_call: TRBV18; clone_size: NA; d_call: NA; cdr3_nt: TGTGCCAGCTCACCACGCGAGAATGAAAAACTGTTTTTT; cdr3_aa: CASSPRENEKLFF
j_call: TRBJ2-7; v_call: TRBV20-1; clone_size: NA; d_call: NA; cdr3_nt: TGCCTGGGGGGTACCCTCGGCGAGCAGTACTTC; cdr3_aa: CLGGTLGEQYF
j_call: TRBJ1-6; v_call: TRBV11-2; clone_size: NA; d_call: NA; cdr3_nt: TGTGCCAGCAGCTTCGGGAGGGAGGCCCTAACCCTCCACTTT; cdr3_aa: CASSFGREALTLHF
j_call: TRBJ1-1; v_call: TRBV12-3/TRBV12-4; clone_size: NA; d_call: NA; cdr3_nt: TGTGCCAGCAGTTTCCCCGGGGGTGAAGCTTTCTTT; cdr3_aa: CASSFPGGEAFF
j_call: TRBJ2-7; v_call: TRBV7-2; clone_size: NA; d_call: TRBD1; cdr3_nt: TGTGCCAGCAGCTTAGCGGGCCCCAGGGACAGATTCTCCTACGAGCAGTACTTC; cdr3_aa: CASSLAGPRDRFSYEQYF
j_call: TRBJ2-3; v_call: TRBV29-1; clone_size: NA; d_call: NA; cdr3_nt: TGCAGCGTTGAAGCGGGCGCAGATACGCAGTATTTT; cdr3_aa: CSVEAGADTQYF
j_call: TRBJ1-5; v_call: TRBV19; clone_size: NA; d_call: NA; cdr3_nt: TGTGCCACCAATGTCAAGACAGGCGGCAATCAGCCCCAGCATTTT; cdr3_aa: CATNVKTGGNQPQHF
j_call: TRBJ1-2; v_call: TRBV19; clone_size: NA; d_call: NA; cdr3_nt: TGTGCCAGTAGTATAAAACGGGGCCCTTATGGCTACACCTTC; cdr3_aa: CASSIKRGPYGYTF
j_call: TRBJ1-1; v_call: TRBV5-1; clone_size: NA; d_call: NA; cdr3_nt: TGCGCCAGCAGCTTAGGGATGGTGAACACTGAAGCTTTCTTT; cdr3_aa: CASSLGMVNTEAFF
j_call: TRBJ2-2; v_call: TRBV2; clone_size: NA; d_call: NA; cdr3_nt: TGTGCCAGCAGTGACGCTGGGGGTGGGAGGACCGGGGAGCTGTTTTTT; cdr3_aa: CASSDAGGGRTGELFF
j_call: TRBJ1-4; v_call: TRBV7-9; clone_size: NA; d_call: TRBD1; cdr3_nt: TGTGCCAGCAGGTCGGGACAGATAAATGAAAAACTGTTTTTT; cdr3_aa: CASRSGQINEKLFF
j_call: TRBJ1-1; v_call: TRBV5-4; clone_size: few; d_call: TRBD1; cdr3_nt: TGTGCCAGCAGCTTACAGGGGGCGCCGGGCACTGAAGCTTTCTTT; cdr3_aa: CASSLQGAPGTEAFF
j_call: TRBJ2-2; v_call: TRBV7-3; clone_size: NA; d_call: NA; cdr3_nt: TGTGCCAGCAGCTTACCCGCCAACACCGGGGAGCTGTTTTTT; cdr3_aa: CASSLPANTGELFF
j_call: TRBJ2-1; v_call: TRBV10-3; clone_size: NA; d_call: TRBD1; cdr3_nt: TGTGCCACCTTGGGACAGGGCTCCTACAATGAGCAGTTCTTC; cdr3_aa: CATLGQGSYNEQFF
j_call: TRBJ2-6; v_call: TRBV10-3; clone_size: NA; d_call: NA; cdr3_nt: TGTGCCATCATGCCCTCTGGGGCCAACGTCCTGACTTTC; cdr3_aa: CAIMPSGANVLTF
j_call: TRBJ2-5; v_call: TRBV23-1; clone_size: NA; d_call: TRBD2; cdr3_nt: TGCGCCAGCAGTCACGCGACTAGCTTCCAAGAGACCCAGTACTTC; cdr3_aa: CASSHATSFQETQYF
j_call: TRBJ2-2; v_call: TRBV5-1; clone_size: NA; d_call: NA; cdr3_nt: TGCGCCAGCAGCTTGGGGGGAGTGATCGGGGAGCTGTTTTTT; cdr3_aa: CASSLGGVIGELFF
j_call: TRBJ1-2; v_call: TRBV12-3/TRBV12-4; clone_size: few; d_call: NA; cdr3_nt: TGTGCCAGCAGTCCGACTCATTATGGCTACACCTTC; cdr3_aa: CASSPTHYGYTF
j_call: TRBJ1-1; v_call: TRBV7-8; clone_size: NA; d_call: NA; cdr3_nt: TGTGCCAGCAGCTTCTCCAGGTTCGCGGGGCCGAACACTGAAGCTTTCTTT; cdr3_aa: CASSFSRFAGPNTEAFF
j_call: TRBJ1-6; v_call: TRBV14; clone_size: NA; d_call: NA; cdr3_nt: TGTGCCAGCAGCCAAACTAGGAAGACACCCCTCCACTTT; cdr3_aa: CASSQTRKTPLHF
j_call: TRBJ2-7; v_call: TRBV5-5; clone_size: NA; d_call: TRBD2; cdr3_nt: TGTGCCAGCAGCTTGGGGACTAGCGGGAAAAGCGAGCAGTACTTC; cdr3_aa: CASSLGTSGKSEQYF
j_call: TRBJ2-7; v_call: TRBV5-1; clone_size: few; d_call: NA; cdr3_nt: TGCGCCAGCAGCTCCGGGGGGACAGGAAGGTCCTACGAGCAGTACTTC; cdr3_aa: CASSSGGTGRSYEQYF
j_call: TRBJ2-3; v_call: TRBV28; clone_size: once; d_call: TRBD2; cdr3_nt: TGTGCCAGCAGTTACAGCGGGAGGCGAGGAGATACGCAGTATTTT; cdr3_aa: CASSYSGRRGDTQYF
j_call: TRBJ2-1; v_call: TRBV7-8; clone_size: NA; d_call: TRBD1; cdr3_nt: TGTGCCAGCAGCTTAGAAGGGACAGGGGGGGCCTACAATGAGCAGTTCTTC; cdr3_aa: CASSLEGTGGAYNEQFF